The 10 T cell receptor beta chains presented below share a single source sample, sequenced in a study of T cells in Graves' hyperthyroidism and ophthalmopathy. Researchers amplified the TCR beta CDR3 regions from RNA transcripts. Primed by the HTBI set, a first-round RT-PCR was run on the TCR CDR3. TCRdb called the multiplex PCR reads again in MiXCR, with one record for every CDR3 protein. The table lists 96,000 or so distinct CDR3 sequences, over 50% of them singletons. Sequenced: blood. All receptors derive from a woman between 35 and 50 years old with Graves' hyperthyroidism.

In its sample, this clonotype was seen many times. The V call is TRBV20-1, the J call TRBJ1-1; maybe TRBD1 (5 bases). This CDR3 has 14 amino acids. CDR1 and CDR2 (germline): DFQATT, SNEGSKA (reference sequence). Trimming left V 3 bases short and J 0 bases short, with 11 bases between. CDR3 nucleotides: TGCAGTGCTAGCTCCGGGACGGTGAACACTGAAGCTTTCTTT. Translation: CSASSGTVNTEAFF.

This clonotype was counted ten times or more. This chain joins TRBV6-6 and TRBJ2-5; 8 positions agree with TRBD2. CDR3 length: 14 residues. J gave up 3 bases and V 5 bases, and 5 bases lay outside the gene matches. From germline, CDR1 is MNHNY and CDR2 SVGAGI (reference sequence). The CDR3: CASSEREIKETQYF. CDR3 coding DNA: TGTGCCAGCAGTGAGCGGGAGATAAAAGAGACCCAGTACTTC.

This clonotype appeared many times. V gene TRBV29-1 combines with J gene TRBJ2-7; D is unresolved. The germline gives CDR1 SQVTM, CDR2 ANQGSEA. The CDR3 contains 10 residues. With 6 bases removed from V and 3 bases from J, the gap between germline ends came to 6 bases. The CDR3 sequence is CSVQGYEQYF. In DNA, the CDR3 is TGCAGCGTCCAAGGCTACGAGCAGTACTTC.

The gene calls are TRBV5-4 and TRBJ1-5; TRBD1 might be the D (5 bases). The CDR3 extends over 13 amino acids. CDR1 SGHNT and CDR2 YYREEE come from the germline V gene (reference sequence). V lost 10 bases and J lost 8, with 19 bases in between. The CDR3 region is CAWSPGNVEPQHF. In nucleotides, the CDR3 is TGTGCCTGGAGCCCAGGGAACGTGGAGCCCCAGCATTTT.

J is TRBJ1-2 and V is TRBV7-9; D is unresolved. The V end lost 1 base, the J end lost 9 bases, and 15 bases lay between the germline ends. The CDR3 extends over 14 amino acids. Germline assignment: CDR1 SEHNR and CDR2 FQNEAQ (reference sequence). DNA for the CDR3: TGTGCCAGCAGCTTAGTGGTTAGCCCGACGCGCTACACCTTC. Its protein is CASSLVVSPTRYTF.

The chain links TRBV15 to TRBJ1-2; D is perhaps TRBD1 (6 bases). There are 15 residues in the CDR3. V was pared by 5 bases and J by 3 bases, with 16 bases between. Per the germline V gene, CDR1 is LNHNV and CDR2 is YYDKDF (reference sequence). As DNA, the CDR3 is TGTGCCACCAGCGTCAACCAGGGGATCGACTATGGCTACACCTTC. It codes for CATSVNQGIDYGYTF. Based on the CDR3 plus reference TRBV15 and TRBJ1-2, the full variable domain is DAMVIQNPRYQVTQFGKPVTLSCSQTLNHNVMYWYQQKSSQAPKLLFHYYDKDFNNEADTPDNFQSRRPNTSFCFLDIRSPGLGDTAMYLCATSVNQGIDYGYTFGSGTRLTVV.

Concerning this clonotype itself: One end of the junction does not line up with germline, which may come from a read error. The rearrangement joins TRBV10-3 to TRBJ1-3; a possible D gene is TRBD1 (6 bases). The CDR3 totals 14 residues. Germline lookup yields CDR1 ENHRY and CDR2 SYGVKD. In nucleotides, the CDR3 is TGTGCCATCAGCGGGACAAGGAACGCAAACGCCATATATTTT. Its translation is CAISGTRNANAIYF.

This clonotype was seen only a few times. CDR3 loop: CASSFAEPSYNSPLHF. For the CDR3, the DNA is TGTGCCAGCAGTTTTGCAGAACCCTCCTATAATTCACCCCTCCACTTT. The chain links TRBV27 to TRBJ1-6; D gene ambiguous. CDR1 is MNHEY and CDR2 is SMNVEV in the germline V gene (reference sequence). The CDR3 runs 16 residues. Trimming removed 3 bases at V and 0 bases at J, with 9 bases between.

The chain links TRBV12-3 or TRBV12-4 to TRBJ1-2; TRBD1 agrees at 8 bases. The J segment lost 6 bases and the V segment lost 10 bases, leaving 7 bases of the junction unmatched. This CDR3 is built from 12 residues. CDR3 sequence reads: CATSTGANGYTF. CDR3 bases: TGTGCCACCTCGACAGGGGCCAATGGCTACACCTTC.

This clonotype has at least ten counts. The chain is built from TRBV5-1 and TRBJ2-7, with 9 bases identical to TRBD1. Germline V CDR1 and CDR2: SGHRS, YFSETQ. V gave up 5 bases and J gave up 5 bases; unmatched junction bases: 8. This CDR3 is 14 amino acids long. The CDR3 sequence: CASRPGTGINEQYF. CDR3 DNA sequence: TGCGCCAGCAGACCGGGGACAGGGATTAACGAGCAGTACTTC.